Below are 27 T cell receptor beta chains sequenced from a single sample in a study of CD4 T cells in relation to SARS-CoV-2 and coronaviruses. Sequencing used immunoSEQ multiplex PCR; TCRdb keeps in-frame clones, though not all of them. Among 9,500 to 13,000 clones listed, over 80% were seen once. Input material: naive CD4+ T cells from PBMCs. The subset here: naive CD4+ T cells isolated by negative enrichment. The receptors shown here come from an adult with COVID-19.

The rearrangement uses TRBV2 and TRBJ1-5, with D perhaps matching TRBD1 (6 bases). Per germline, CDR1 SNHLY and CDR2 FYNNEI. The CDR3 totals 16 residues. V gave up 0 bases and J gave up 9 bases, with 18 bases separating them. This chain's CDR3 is CASSEAAGGGGGPQHF. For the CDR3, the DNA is TGTGCCAGCAGTGAAGCGGCTGGGGGCGGGGGGGGGCCCCAGCATTTT.

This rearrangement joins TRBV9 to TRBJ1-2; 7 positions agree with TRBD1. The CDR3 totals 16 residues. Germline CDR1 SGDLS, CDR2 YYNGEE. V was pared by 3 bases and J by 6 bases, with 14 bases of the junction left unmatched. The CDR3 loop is CASSETSGQQYNGYTF. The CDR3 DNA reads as TGTGCCAGCAGCGAAACTTCGGGACAGCAATATAATGGCTACACCTTC.

As DNA, the CDR3 is TGTGCCAGCAGCCCACGCGGACAGGGGGAAACCTACGAGCAGTACTTC. Translation gives CASSPRGQGETYEQYF. The genes are TRBV6-6 and TRBJ2-7; 10 positions agree with TRBD1. Germline CDR1 is MNHNY and CDR2 is SVGAGI (reference sequence). This CDR3 has 16 amino acids. Losses at the gene ends were 6 bases for V and 2 bases for J; bases not matched to a gene: 10.

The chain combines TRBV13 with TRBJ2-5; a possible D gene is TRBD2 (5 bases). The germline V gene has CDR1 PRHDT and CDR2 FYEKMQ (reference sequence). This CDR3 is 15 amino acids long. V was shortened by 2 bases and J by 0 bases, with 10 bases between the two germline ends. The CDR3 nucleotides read TGTGCCAGCAGCTTACCTAGAGGGAACCAAGAGACCCAGTACTTC. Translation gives CASSLPRGNQETQYF.

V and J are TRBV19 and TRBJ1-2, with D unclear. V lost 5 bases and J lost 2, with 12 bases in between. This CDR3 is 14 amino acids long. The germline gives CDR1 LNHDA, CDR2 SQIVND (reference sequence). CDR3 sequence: CASSPQTGNYGYTF. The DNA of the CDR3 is TGTGCCAGTAGTCCCCAAACGGGAAACTATGGCTACACCTTC. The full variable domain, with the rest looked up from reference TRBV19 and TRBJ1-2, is DGGITQSPKYLFRKEGQNVTLSCEQNLNHDAMYWYRQDPGQGLRLIYYSQIVNDFQKGDIAEGYSVSREKKESFPLTVTSAQKNPTAFYLCASSPQTGNYGYTFGSGTRLTVV.

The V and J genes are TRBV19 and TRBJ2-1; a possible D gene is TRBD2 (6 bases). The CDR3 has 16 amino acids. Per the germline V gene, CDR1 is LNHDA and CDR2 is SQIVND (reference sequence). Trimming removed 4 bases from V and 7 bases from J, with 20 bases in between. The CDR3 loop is CASSTVLPPAGNEQFF. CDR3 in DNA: TGTGCCAGTAGTACCGTACTTCCTCCCGCGGGGAATGAGCAGTTCTTC.

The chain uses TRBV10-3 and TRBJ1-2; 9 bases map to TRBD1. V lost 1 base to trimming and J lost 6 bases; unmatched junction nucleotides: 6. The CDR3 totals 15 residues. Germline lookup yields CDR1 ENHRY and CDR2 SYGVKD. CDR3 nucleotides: TGTGCCATCAGTGAGTTGGGACAGGGACGAGATGGCTACACCTTC. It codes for CAISELGQGRDGYTF.

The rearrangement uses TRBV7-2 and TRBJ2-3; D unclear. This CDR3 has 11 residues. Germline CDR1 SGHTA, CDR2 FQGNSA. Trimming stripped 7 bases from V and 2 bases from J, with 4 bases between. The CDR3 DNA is TGTGCCAGCACTTCCACAGATACGCAGTATTTT. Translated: CASTSTDTQYF.

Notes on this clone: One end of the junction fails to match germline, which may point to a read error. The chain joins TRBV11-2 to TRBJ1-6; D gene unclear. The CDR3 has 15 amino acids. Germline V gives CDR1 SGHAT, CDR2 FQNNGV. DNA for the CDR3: TGTGCCAGCAGCTTAGGGTTCTCCAATAATTCACCCCTCCACTTT. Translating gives CASSLGFSNNSPLHF.

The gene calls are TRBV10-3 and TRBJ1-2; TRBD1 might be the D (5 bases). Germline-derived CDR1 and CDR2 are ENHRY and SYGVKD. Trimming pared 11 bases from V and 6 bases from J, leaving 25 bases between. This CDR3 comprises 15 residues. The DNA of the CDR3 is TGTGCCTCCGGCAAGCAGGGTGAGAGAAATGATGGCTACACCTTC. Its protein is CASGKQGERNDGYTF.

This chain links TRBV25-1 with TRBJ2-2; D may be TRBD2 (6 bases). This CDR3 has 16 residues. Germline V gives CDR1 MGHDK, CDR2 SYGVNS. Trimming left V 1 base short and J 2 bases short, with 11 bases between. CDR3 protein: CASSEWMTSNTGELFF. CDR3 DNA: TGTGCCAGCAGTGAATGGATGACTAGTAACACCGGGGAGCTGTTTTTT.

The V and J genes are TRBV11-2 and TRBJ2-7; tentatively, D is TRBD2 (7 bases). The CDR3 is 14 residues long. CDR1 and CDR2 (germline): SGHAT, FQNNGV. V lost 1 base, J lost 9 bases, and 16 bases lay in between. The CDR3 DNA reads TGTGCCAGCAGCTTAGCTGGGGGGGGCCAGTGGCAGTACTTC. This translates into CASSLAGGGQWQYF.

The CDR3 spells CASGAGTGRTYTEAFF. CDR3 sequence (DNA): TGCGCCAGCGGAGCCGGGACAGGACGAACTTACACTGAAGCTTTCTTT. The V and J genes are TRBV5-1 and TRBJ1-1, with 8 bases lining up with TRBD1. The CDR3 has 16 amino acids. Germline V CDR1 and CDR2: SGHRS, YFSETQ. V gave up 7 bases and J gave up 3 bases; unmatched junction bases: 14.

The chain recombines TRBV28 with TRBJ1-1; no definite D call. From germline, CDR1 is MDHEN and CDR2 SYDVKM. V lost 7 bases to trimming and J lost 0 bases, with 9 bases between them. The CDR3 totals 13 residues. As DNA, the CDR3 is TGTGCCAGCACTAGAATGCTGAACACTGAAGCTTTCTTT. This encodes CASTRMLNTEAFF. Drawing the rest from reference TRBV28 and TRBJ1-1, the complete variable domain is DVKVTQSSRYLVKRTGEKVFLECVQDMDHENMFWYRQDPGLGLRLIYFSYDVKMKEKGDIPEGYSVSREKKERFSLILESASTNQTSMYLCASTRMLNTEAFFGQGTRLTVV.

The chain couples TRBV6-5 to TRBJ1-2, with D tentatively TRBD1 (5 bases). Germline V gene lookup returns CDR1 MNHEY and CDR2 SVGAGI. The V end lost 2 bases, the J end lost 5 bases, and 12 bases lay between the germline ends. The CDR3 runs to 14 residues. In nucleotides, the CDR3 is TGTGCCAGCAGTTACCTAGGACAATATTATGGCTACACCTTC. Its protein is CASSYLGQYYGYTF.

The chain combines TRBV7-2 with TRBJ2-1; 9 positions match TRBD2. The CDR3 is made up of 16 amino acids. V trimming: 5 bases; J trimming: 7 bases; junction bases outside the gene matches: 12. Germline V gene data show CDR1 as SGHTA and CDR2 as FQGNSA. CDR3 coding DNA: TGTGCCAGCAGCAAGATAGGCGGGGGGGCCTTGAATGAGCAGTTCTTC. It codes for CASSKIGGGALNEQFF.

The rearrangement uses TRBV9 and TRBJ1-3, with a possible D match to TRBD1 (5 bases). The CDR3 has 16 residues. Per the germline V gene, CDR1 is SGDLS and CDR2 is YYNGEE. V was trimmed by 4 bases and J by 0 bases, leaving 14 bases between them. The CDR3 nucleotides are TGTGCCAGCAGCTCGCAATCCAGGGTCTCTGGAAACACCATATATTTT. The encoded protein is CASSSQSRVSGNTIYF.

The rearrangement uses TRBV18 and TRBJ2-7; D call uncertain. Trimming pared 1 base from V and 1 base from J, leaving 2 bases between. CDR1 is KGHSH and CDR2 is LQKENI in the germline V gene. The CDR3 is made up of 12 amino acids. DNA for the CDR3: TGTGCCAGCTCACCACTTTCCTACGAGCAGTACTTC. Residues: CASSPLSYEQYF.

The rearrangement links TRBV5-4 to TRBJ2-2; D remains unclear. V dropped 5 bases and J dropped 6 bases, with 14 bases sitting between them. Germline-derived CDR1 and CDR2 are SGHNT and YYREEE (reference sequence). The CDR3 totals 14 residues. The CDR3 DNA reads TGTGCCAGCAGTTATACGTCCGTTTCCGGGGAGCTGTTTTTT. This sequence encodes CASSYTSVSGELFF.

CDR3 nucleotide sequence: TGCGCCAGCAGCTTGGTTGCCTCACCCTCCGGAAACACCATATATTTT. It specifies CASSLVASPSGNTIYF. The chain has TRBV5-1 and TRBJ1-3; D not resolved. V lost 0 bases, J lost 4 bases, and 14 bases lay in between. Germline assignment: CDR1 SGHRS and CDR2 YFSETQ. This CDR3 contains 16 residues.

The CDR3 coding sequence is TGTGCCAGCACCCGACAGATTAATCAGCCCCAGCATTTT. Its translation is CASTRQINQPQHF. The gene calls are TRBV12-3 or TRBV12-4 and TRBJ1-5, with a weak D call TRBD1 (5 bases). The CDR3 loop spans 13 amino acids. Trimming pared 7 bases from V and 4 bases from J, leaving 11 bases between.

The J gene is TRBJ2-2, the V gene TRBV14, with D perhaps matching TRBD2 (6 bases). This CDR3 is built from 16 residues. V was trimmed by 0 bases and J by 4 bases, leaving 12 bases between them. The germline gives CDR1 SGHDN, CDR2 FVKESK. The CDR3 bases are TGTGCCAGCAGCCAAGATGGCGGGGCGGGCACCGGGGAGCTGTTTTTT. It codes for CASSQDGGAGTGELFF.

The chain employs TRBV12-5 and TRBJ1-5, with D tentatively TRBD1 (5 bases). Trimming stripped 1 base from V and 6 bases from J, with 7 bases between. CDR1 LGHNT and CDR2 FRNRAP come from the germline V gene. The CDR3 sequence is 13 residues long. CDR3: CASGLAGSQPQHF. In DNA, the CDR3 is TGTGCTAGTGGTTTGGCAGGGAGTCAGCCCCAGCATTTT.

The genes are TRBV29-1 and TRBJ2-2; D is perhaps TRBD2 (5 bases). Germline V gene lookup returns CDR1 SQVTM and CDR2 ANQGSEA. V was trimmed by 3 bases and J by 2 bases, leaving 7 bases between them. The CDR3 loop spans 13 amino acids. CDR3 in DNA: TGCAGCGTTGATCGGGGAAACACCGGGGAGCTGTTTTTT. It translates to CSVDRGNTGELFF.

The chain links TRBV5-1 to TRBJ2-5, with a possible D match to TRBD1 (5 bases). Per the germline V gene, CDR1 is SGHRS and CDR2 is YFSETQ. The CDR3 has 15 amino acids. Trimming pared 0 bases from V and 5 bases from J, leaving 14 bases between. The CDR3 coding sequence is TGCGCCAGCAGCTTGGTGGTTTCCAGGGCGGAGACCCAGTACTTC. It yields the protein CASSLVVSRAETQYF.

Here the CDR3 reads CSVYTSGGALETQYF. CDR3 coding DNA: TGCAGCGTTTACACTAGCGGGGGGGCCTTAGAGACCCAGTACTTC. The rearrangement links TRBV29-1 to TRBJ2-5; 13 bases line up with TRBD2. The CDR3 sequence is 15 residues long. Per germline, CDR1 SQVTM and CDR2 ANQGSEA. V shed 5 bases, J shed 4 bases, and the junction held 7 bases outside the gene matches.

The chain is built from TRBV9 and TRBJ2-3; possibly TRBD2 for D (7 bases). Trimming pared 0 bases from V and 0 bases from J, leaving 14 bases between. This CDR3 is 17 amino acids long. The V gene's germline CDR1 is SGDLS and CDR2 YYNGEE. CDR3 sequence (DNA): TGTGCCAGCAGCGTAGAGGGGGGGGCCCCGAGCACAGATACGCAGTATTTT. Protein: CASSVEGGAPSTDTQYF.